The rows below give T cell receptor beta chains drawn from one sample of a study of blood T cell repertoires in COVID-19. Only in-frame clones appear in the TCRdb table, and some are missing; sequencing was by immunoSEQ multiplex PCR. The table includes 180,000 or so clones, 86% detected once. The sample taken for sequencing was PBMCs or T cells enriched from blood (not recorded which). The receptors were gathered from a woman in her thirties who had recovered from COVID-19. CDR3s include the opening cysteine and the closing phenylalanine or tryptophan. D genes are given only for firm matches.

TGTGCCAGCAGCCTCACTATCTCCTACGAGCAGTACTTC,CASSLTISYEQYF,-,13,TRBV28,TRBJ2-7
TGCGCCAGCAGTGAAGTCGACCGGAGCTCCTACAATGAGCAGTTCTTC,CASSEVDRSSYNEQFF,-,16,TRBV5-1,TRBJ2-1
TGCGCCAGCAGCTTGGGCAGATATAGGTGGCCAGGCTATGGCTACACCTTC,CASSLGRYRWPGYGYTF,-,17,TRBV5-1,TRBJ1-2
TGTGCCAGCAGCTTGCGGCAGGGCGCTTTAGATACGCAGTATTTT,CASSLRQGALDTQYF,-,15,TRBV5-4,TRBJ2-3
TGTGCCAGCAGGGGCCATGGAGGATCTGACTATGGCTACACCTTC,CASRGHGGSDYGYTF,-,15,TRBV27,TRBJ1-2
TGTGCCAGCAGTTACCTGGGGCTGGAAGCTTTCTTT,CASSYLGLEAFF,-,12,TRBV28,TRBJ1-1
TGTGCCAGCAGTTTAGGGACTAGCGGGAGGGGGAATGAGCAGTTCTTC,CASSLGTSGRGNEQFF,TRBD2,16,TRBV6-2/TRBV6-3,TRBJ2-1
TGCAGCGTGGCGCAGGGAGGCGGGAGGGTAGCCAAAAACATTCAGTACTTC,CSVAQGGGRVAKNIQYF,TRBD2,17,TRBV29-1,TRBJ2-4
TGTGCCAGCAGCTTGCCGGGACAGGGGACGAGAGATACGCAGTATTTT,CASSLPGQGTRDTQYF,TRBD1,16,TRBV13,TRBJ2-3
TGTGCCAGCAGTGCGAAACTAGCGGGAGGAAGGAATGAGCAGTTCTTC,CASSAKLAGGRNEQFF,TRBD2,16,TRBV6-1,TRBJ2-1
TGTGCCAGCAGCCCCAGGGACAGGAGCTCCTACGAGCAGTACTTC,CASSPRDRSSYEQYF,TRBD1,15,TRBV4-2,TRBJ2-7
TGTGCCAGCAGCTCGGGACTAGCGGGAGGGCTAGCCTACAATGAGCAGTTCTTC,CASSSGLAGGLAYNEQFF,TRBD2,18,TRBV5-4,TRBJ2-1